The rows below give T cell receptor beta chains drawn from one sample of a study of blood T cell repertoires in COVID-19. The protocol was immunoSEQ multiplex PCR, while the TCRdb copy is restricted to in-frame clones and leaves out a portion. The sample has roughly 150,000 clones; approximately 83% are singletons. Source material: PBMCs or T cells enriched from blood (not recorded which). The receptors shown here come from a man aged 65 to 85 who had been exposed to COVID-19. Both conserved end residues are part of each CDR3. A D gene is named only where the DNA matches it firmly. Clone size, where shown, is once, few, many, or a class for clones that have expanded.

TRBV7-2	NA	NA	TRBJ1-2	TGTGCCAGCAGCACGTATGGGGGCGACTATGGCTACACCTTC	CASSTYGGDYGYTF
TRBV7-9	once	TRBD1	TRBJ2-7	TGTGCCAGCAGCTTAGAGGGGGCTACCTACGAGCAGTACTTC	CASSLEGATYEQYF
TRBV5-6	once	NA	TRBJ2-7	TGTGCCAGCAGCTTGGAGGGCAGGGGCATGGGGTACGAGCAGTACTTC	CASSLEGRGMGYEQYF
TRBV6-1	NA	TRBD1	TRBJ2-7	TGTGCCAGCAGTGCCATGACAGGGCTTTCGGTCTACGAGCAGTACTTC	CASSAMTGLSVYEQYF
TRBV4-3	NA	TRBD1	TRBJ1-4	TGCGCCAGCAGCCAAGGGCAGGGGGTCGGTGAAAAACTGTTTTTT	CASSQGQGVGEKLFF
TRBV5-4	NA	NA	TRBJ2-7	TGTGCCAGCAGCTCTCAGCTATTCCACACCGGAGAGGCCGGGTCCGAGCAGTACTTC	CASSSQLFHTGEAGSEQYF
TRBV4-1	NA	TRBD2	TRBJ2-7	TGCGCCAGCAGCCAAAGAGCTAGCGGGCCCTACGAGCAGTACTTC	CASSQRASGPYEQYF
TRBV7-2	NA	NA	TRBJ1-5	TGTGCCAGCAGCTTAGTCAGGGCAGTTCCCCAGCCCCAGCATTTT	CASSLVRAVPQPQHF
TRBV7-9	NA	NA	TRBJ2-1	TGTGCCAGCAGCCCGAGGGTATACAATGAGCAGTTCTTC	CASSPRVYNEQFF
TRBV5-1	NA	NA	TRBJ1-1	TGCGCCAGCAGATCGGGGAACACTGAAGCTTTCTTT	CASRSGNTEAFF
TRBV7-8	few	NA	TRBJ2-7	TGTGCCAGCAGCTCGCAACTAGCAGGCTCCTACGAGCAGTACTTC	CASSSQLAGSYEQYF
TRBV19	once	NA	TRBJ2-7	TGTGCCAGTAGTATATTCCAGGGATCCTACGAGCAGTACTTC	CASSIFQGSYEQYF
TRBV7-9	NA	NA	TRBJ2-1	TGTGCCAGCAGCTTATCCACCAGCTACAATGAGCAGTTCTTC	CASSLSTSYNEQFF
TRBV18	once	NA	TRBJ2-1	TGTGCCAGCTCACCAGACAACTACAATGAGCAGTTCTTC	CASSPDNYNEQFF
TRBV4-3	NA	NA	TRBJ1-1	TGCGCCAGCAGCCAAGGGGCCTACACTGAAGCTTTCTTT	CASSQGAYTEAFF
TRBV7-9	few	TRBD1	TRBJ1-2	TGTGCCAGCAGCTTGGGACAGTTCTATGGCTACACCTTC	CASSLGQFYGYTF
TRBV15	few	TRBD1	TRBJ1-6	TGTGCCACCAGCAGATCGACAGGGGGGGATTCACCCCTCCACTTT	CATSRSTGGDSPLHF
TRBV19	NA	NA	TRBJ1-2	TGTGCCAGTAGTATAGATCAAGGCAGGGGACATGGCTACACCTTC	CASSIDQGRGHGYTF
TRBV18	NA	TRBD2	TRBJ2-2	TGTGCCAGCTCTGGACTAGGCTATACCGGGGAGCTGTTTTTT	CASSGLGYTGELFF
TRBV10-1	NA	NA	TRBJ1-6	TGCGCCAGCAGTACAGGCCGGCCTAATTCACCCCTCCACTTT	CASSTGRPNSPLHF
TRBV27	NA	NA	TRBJ2-2	TGTGCCAGCAGTTTCCGGGGGACAGTCCAGGGAGACACCGGGGAGCTGTTTTTT	CASSFRGTVQGDTGELFF
TRBV7-8	NA	NA	TRBJ1-5	TGTGCCAGCAGCGCGCGTCGACTGGGAGATAGCAATCAGCCCCAGCATTTT	CASSARRLGDSNQPQHF
TRBV9	NA	NA	TRBJ2-2	TGTGCCAGCAGCGTCAGACAGGCGAACACCGGGGAGCTGTTTTTT	CASSVRQANTGELFF
TRBV4-1	NA	NA	TRBJ2-3	TGCGCCAGCAGCCAACTCCTTAGCACAGATACGCAGTATTTT	CASSQLLSTDTQYF
TRBV11-2	once	NA	TRBJ1-1	TGTGCCAGCAGCTTATATTCTATGGTGGTGAACACTGAAGCTTTCTTT	CASSLYSMVVNTEAFF
TRBV6-4	NA	NA	TRBJ2-1	TGTGCCAGCAGGGAGGCTGGGAGTGATGAGCAGTTCTTC	CASREAGSDEQFF
TRBV9	NA	TRBD1	TRBJ1-2	TGTGCCAGCAGCGTGGCTCCCGTCCAGGGGGTCGGGGGCTACACCTTC	CASSVAPVQGVGGYTF
TRBV19	NA	NA	TRBJ1-5	TGTGCCAGTAGTGAAACAAGACTTAGCAATCAGCCCCAGCATTTT	CASSETRLSNQPQHF
TRBV12-3/TRBV12-4	NA	NA	TRBJ2-2	TGTGCCAGCAGTTTACGGGGGGAGCTGTTTTTT	CASSLRGELFF
TRBV6-6	NA	TRBD2	TRBJ2-7	TGTGCCAGCAGCGCGGCTAGCGGGACCTACGAGCAGTACTTC	CASSAASGTYEQYF
TRBV7-2	once	TRBD2	TRBJ2-7	TGTGCCAGCAGCTTCTCTAGCGGGACCTCCAAAATCTACGAGCAGTACTTC	CASSFSSGTSKIYEQYF
TRBV15	NA	NA	TRBJ1-1	TGTGCCACCAGCAGACGGGATTACACTGAAGCTTTCTTT	CATSRRDYTEAFF
TRBV29-1	NA	NA	TRBJ2-3	TGCAGCGCCTGGGGCGGGAAAGGAGATACGCAGTATTTT	CSAWGGKGDTQYF
TRBV7-9	NA	NA	TRBJ1-2	TGTGCCAGCACCTATGGGGGGGGCAGCTATGGCTACACCTTC	CASTYGGGSYGYTF
TRBV9	NA	NA	TRBJ1-4	TGTGCCAGCAGCGGGGGGCCTACTGAAAAACTGTTTTTT	CASSGGPTEKLFF
TRBV7-2	NA	NA	TRBJ2-5	TGTGCCAGCAGCTTAAATGGCGGTCAAGAGACCCAGTACTTC	CASSLNGGQETQYF
TRBV4-2	NA	NA	TRBJ2-1	TGTGCCAGCAGCCAAAGGGGGACCCTCGGGTACAATGAGCAGTTCTTC	CASSQRGTLGYNEQFF